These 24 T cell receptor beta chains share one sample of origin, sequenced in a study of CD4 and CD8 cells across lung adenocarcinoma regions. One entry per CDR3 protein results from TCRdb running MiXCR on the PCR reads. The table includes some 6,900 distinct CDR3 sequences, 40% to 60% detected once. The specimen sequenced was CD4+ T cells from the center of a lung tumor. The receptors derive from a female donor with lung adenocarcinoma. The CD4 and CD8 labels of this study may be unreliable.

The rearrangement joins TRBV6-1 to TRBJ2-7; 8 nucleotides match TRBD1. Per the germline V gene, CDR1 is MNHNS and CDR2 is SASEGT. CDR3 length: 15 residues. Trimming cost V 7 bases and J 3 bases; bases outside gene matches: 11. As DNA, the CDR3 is TGTGCCAGCAACCCCCGGACAGGGAGAGTCTACGAGCAGTACTTC. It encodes CASNPRTGRVYEQYF.

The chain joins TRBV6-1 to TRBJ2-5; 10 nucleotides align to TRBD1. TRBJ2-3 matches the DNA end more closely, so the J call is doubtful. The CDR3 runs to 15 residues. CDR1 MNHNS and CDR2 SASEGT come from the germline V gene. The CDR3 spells CASREGDRGQETQYF. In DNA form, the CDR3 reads TGTGCCAGCAGAGAGGGGGACAGGGGCCAAGAGACGCAGTATTTT.

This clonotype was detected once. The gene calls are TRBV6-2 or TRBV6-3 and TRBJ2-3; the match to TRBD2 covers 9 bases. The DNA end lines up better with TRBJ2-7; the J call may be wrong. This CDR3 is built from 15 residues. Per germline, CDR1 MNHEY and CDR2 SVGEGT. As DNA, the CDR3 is TGTGCCAGCACCGGACTAGCGCCGAATTCCTACGAGCAGTACTTC. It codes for CASTGLAPNSYEQYF.

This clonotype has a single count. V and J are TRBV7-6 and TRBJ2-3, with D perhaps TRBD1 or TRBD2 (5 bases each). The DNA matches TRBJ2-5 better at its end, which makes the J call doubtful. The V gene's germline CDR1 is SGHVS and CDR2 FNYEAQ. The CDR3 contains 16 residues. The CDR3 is CASSQIRGLGQETQYF. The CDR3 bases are TGTGCCAGCAGCCAGATCCGGGGCTTGGGACAAGAGACCCAGTACTTC.

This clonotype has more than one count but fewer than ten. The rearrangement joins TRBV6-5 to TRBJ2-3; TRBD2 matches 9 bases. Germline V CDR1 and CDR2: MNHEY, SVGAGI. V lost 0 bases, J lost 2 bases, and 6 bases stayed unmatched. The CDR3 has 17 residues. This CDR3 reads CASSYSWAGGPTDTQYF. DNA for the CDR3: TGTGCCAGCAGTTACTCTTGGGCGGGAGGGCCCACAGATACGCAGTATTTT.

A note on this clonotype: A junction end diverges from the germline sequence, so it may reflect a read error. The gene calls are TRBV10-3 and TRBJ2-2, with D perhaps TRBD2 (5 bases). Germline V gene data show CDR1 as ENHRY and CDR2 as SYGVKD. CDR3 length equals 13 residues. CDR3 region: CASQREHTGEQFF. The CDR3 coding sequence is TGTGCCAGTCAGCGTGAGCACACCGGGGAGCAGTTCTTT.

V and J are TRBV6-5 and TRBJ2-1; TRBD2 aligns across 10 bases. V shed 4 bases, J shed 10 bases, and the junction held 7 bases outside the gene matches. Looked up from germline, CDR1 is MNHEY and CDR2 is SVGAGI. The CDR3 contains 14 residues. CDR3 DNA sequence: TGTGCCAGCAGTTCCCTAGCGGGAGAGGGAGAGCAGTTCTTC. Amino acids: CASSSLAGEGEQFF.

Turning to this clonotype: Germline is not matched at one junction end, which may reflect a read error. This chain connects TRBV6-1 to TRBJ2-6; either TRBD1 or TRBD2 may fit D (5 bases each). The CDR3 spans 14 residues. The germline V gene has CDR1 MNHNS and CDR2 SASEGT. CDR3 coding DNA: TGTGCCGGGGGTGGCCGGGCTGGCGCCAACGTCCTGTCTTTC. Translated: CAGGGRAGANVLSF.

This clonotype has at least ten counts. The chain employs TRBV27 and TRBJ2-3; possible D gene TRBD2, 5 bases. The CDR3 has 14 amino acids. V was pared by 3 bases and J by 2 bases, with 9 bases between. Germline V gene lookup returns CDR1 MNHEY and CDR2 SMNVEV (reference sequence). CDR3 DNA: TGTGCCAGCAGTTTGGGCGGGTTCACAGATACGCAGTATTTT. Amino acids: CASSLGGFTDTQYF.

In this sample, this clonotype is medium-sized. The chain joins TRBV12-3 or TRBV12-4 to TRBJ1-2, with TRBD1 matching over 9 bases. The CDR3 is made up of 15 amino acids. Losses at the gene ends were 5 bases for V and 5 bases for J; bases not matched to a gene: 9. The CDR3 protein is CASSASGTGKYGYTF. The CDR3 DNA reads TGTGCCAGCAGTGCCTCCGGGACAGGGAAATATGGCTACACCTTC.

The DNA of the CDR3 is TGCGCCTCCGGACTGGGAGCTAAAAATATGCAGTACTTC. Residues: CASGLGAKNMQYF. The chain couples TRBV10-1 to TRBJ2-4; D perhaps matches TRBD2 (5 bases). Deletions cut 11 bases from V and 13 bases from J, with 24 bases between. Germline CDR1 is WNHNN and CDR2 is SYGVQD (reference sequence). The CDR3 contains 13 residues.

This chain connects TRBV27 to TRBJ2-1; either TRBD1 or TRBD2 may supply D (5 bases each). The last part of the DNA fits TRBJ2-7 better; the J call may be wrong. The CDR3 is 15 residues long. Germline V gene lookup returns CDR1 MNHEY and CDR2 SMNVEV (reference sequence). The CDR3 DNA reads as TGTGCCAGCAGCCGAACAGGAGGTGGATTCCACGAGCAGTACTTC. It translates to CASSRTGGGFHEQYF.

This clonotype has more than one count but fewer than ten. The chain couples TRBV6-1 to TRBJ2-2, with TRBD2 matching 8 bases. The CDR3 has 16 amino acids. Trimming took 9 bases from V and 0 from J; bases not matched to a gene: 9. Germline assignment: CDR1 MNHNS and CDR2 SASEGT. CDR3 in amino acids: CASSGGVSANTGELFF. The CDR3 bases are TGTGCCAGTTCGGGGGGGGTAAGCGCGAACACCGGGGAGCTGTTTTTT.

The CDR3 DNA follows: TGTGCCAGCAGCTTGGGAACTAGCACAGATACGCAGTATTTT. Amino acid sequence: CASSLGTSTDTQYF. V is TRBV11-3 and J is TRBJ2-3; D not resolved. The CDR3 totals 14 residues. Germline V CDR1 and CDR2: SGHNT, YENEEA. V was pared by 3 bases and J by 0 bases, with 7 bases between.

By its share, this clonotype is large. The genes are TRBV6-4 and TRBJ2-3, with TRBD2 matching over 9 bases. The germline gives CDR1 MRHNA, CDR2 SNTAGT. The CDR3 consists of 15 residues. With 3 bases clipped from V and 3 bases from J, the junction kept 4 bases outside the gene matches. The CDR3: CASSEGAGGTDTQYF. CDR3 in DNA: TGTGCCAGCAGTGAGGGAGCGGGAGGAACAGATACGCAGTATTTT.

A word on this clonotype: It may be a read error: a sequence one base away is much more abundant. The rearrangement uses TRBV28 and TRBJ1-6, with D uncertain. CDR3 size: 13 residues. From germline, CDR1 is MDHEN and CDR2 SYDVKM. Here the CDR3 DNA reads TGTGCCAGCAGTCCTCGCTATAGTTCACCCCTCCACTTT. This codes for CASSPRYSSPLHF.

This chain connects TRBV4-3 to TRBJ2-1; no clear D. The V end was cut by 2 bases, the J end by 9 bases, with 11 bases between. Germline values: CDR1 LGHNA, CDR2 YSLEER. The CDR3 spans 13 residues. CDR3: CASSQISTPEQFF. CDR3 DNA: TGCGCCAGCAGCCAAATTTCTACCCCTGAGCAGTTCTTC.

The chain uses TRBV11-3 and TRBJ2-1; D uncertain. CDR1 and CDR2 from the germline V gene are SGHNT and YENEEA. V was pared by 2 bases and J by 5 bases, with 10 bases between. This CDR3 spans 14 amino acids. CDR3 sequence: CASSLSSANNEQFF. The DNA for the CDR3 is TGTGCCAGCAGCTTATCCTCGGCTAACAATGAGCAGTTCTTC.

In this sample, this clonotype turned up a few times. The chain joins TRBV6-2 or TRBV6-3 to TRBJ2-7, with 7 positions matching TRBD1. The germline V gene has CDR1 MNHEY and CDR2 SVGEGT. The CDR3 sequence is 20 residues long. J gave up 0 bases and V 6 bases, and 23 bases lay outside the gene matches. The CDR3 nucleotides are TGTGCCAGCAGCTACCGACGGGGTCTGAGACAGGGACGGAGCTCCTACGAGCAGTACTTC. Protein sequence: CASSYRRGLRQGRSSYEQYF.

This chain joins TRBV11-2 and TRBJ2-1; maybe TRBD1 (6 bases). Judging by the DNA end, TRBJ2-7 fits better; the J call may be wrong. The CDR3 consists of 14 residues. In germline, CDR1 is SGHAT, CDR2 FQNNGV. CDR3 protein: CASSGWGRGYEQYF. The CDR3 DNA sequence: TGTGCCAGCAGCGGATGGGGCAGGGGCTACGAGCAGTACTTC.

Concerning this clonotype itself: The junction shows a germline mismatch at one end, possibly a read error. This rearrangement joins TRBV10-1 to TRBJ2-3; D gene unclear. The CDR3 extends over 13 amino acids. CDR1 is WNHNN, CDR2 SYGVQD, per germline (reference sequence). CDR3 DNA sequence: TGCGCCCCCGGGCTCCAAGGCCAAGATACCCAGTATTTC. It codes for CAPGLQGQDTQYF.

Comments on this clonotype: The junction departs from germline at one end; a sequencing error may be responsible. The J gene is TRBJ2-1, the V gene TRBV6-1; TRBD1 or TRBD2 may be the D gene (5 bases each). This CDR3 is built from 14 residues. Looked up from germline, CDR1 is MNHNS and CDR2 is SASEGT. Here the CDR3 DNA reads TGTGCCAGCAGTGCCGGGGCGTGCGCCAACGTCCAGAATTTC. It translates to CASSAGACANVQNF.

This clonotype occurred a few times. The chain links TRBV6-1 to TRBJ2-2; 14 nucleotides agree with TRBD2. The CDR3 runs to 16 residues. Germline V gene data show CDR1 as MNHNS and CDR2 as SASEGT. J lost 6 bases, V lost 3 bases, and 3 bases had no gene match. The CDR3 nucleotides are TGTGCCAGCAGTGAGGGGACTAGCGGGAGCTCCGGGGAGCTGTTTTTT. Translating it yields CASSEGTSGSSGELFF.

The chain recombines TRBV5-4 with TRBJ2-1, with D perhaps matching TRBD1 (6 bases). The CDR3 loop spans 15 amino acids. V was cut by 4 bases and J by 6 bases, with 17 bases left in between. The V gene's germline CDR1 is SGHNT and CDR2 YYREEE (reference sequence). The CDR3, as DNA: TGTGCCAGCAGCCGCCAGGCAGGGGCCCTCAATGAGCAGTTCTTC. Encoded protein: CASSRQAGALNEQFF.